The rows below give T cell receptor beta chains drawn from one sample of a study of T cell repertoires in cytomegalovirus infection. One entry per CDR3 protein results from TCRdb running MiXCR on the reads. Here the sample spans hundreds of thousands of distinct CDR3 sequences, roughly 31% being singletons. These TCRs are of unknown antigen specificity. The sequencing here drew on cultured CD8+ T cells from PBMCs, taken from culture after CMV antigen stimulation. These receptors all come from a human donor in good health (CMV status not recorded). Some clones in this sample may be carry-over from other donors' samples. Both conserved end residues are part of each CDR3. Each record gives: CDR3 protein, CDR3 DNA, J gene, clone size, V gene, D gene. D genes are given only for firm matches. A clone size is listed for some rows: how often the clone was seen (once, few, many), or a class if it is expanded.

cdr3_aa: CASSYPRGDLAMNTEAFF
cdr3_nt: TGTGCCAGCAGTTACCCTAGAGGGGACTTGGCAATGAACACTGAAGCTTTCTTT
j_call: TRBJ1-1
clone_size: many
v_call: TRBV6-6
d_call: NA

cdr3_aa: CASSLGLHPQHF
cdr3_nt: TGTGCCAGCAGCCTGGGACTCCACCCCCAGCATTTT
j_call: TRBJ1-5
clone_size: many
v_call: TRBV7-2
d_call: NA

cdr3_aa: CSARDRRGALILTDTQYF
cdr3_nt: TGCAGTGCTAGAGATCGGCGGGGGGCCCTCATTCTCACAGATACGCAGTATTTT
j_call: TRBJ2-3
clone_size: NA
v_call: TRBV20-1
d_call: TRBD2

cdr3_aa: CASSLEPTSNQPQHF
cdr3_nt: TGTGCCAGCAGCTTGGAACCGACAAGCAATCAGCCCCAGCATTTT
j_call: TRBJ1-5
clone_size: NA
v_call: TRBV5-5
d_call: NA

cdr3_aa: CASSLEQIEAFF
cdr3_nt: TGTGCCAGCAGCTTAGAACAGATTGAAGCTTTCTTT
j_call: TRBJ1-1
clone_size: NA
v_call: TRBV7-9
d_call: NA

cdr3_aa: CASSESPGFNEQFF
cdr3_nt: TGCGCCAGCAGTGAGTCACCGGGTTTCAATGAGCAGTTCTTC
j_call: TRBJ2-1
clone_size: few
v_call: TRBV10-1
d_call: NA

cdr3_aa: CASSLRDGIQETQYF
cdr3_nt: TGTGCCAGCAGCTTAAGGGACGGAATCCAAGAGACCCAGTACTTC
j_call: TRBJ2-5
clone_size: many
v_call: TRBV7-2
d_call: NA

cdr3_aa: CASSLDADGYTF
cdr3_nt: TGTGCCAGCAGTTTAGATGCGGATGGCTACACCTTC
j_call: TRBJ1-2
clone_size: few
v_call: TRBV28
d_call: NA

cdr3_aa: CATRSGANVLTF
cdr3_nt: TGTGCCACCCGCTCTGGGGCCAACGTCCTGACTTTC
j_call: TRBJ2-6
clone_size: few
v_call: TRBV27
d_call: NA

cdr3_aa: CASSYLSGGTDTQYF
cdr3_nt: TGTGCCAGCAGTTACCTTTCCGGAGGCACAGATACGCAGTATTTT
j_call: TRBJ2-3
clone_size: few
v_call: TRBV6-5
d_call: NA

cdr3_aa: CASSVGAAGHPNYGYTF
cdr3_nt: TGTGCCAGCAGTGTAGGGGCAGCCGGACATCCTAACTATGGCTACACCTTC
j_call: TRBJ1-2
clone_size: few
v_call: TRBV6-6
d_call: NA

cdr3_aa: CASSEIEVGGARHDYTF
cdr3_nt: TGTGCCAGCAGTGAAATTGAAGTCGGGGGGGCGCGGCATGACTACACCTTC
j_call: TRBJ1-2
clone_size: NA
v_call: TRBV6-1
d_call: NA

cdr3_aa: CASRYTTWGGAELNEQYF
cdr3_nt: TGTGCCAGCAGGTACACAACCTGGGGGGGGGCGGAACTTAACGAGCAGTACTTC
j_call: TRBJ2-7
clone_size: NA
v_call: TRBV12-3/TRBV12-4
d_call: NA

cdr3_aa: CASSLPDRGERTDTQYF
cdr3_nt: TGTGCCAGCAGTTTACCCGACAGGGGCGAGCGCACAGATACGCAGTATTTT
j_call: TRBJ2-3
clone_size: NA
v_call: TRBV28
d_call: TRBD1

cdr3_aa: CASSLAAGQGSETQYF
cdr3_nt: TGTGCCAGCAGCTTGGCTGCGGGACAGGGTTCAGAGACCCAGTACTTC
j_call: TRBJ2-5
clone_size: NA
v_call: TRBV5-6
d_call: TRBD1

cdr3_aa: CASSKGSSYNSPLHF
cdr3_nt: TGTGCCAGTAGTAAGGGGAGCTCCTATAATTCACCCCTCCACTTT
j_call: TRBJ1-6
clone_size: few
v_call: TRBV19
d_call: NA

cdr3_aa: CANSPRDRRSTDTQYF
cdr3_nt: TGTGCCAACAGCCCCCGGGACAGGCGATCCACAGATACGCAGTATTTT
j_call: TRBJ2-3
clone_size: NA
v_call: TRBV7-9
d_call: TRBD1